The present entry profiles one T cell receptor (beta chain) with its context. This sample stems from a study of regulatory T cells in long-lasting Graves disease. Study background: Under 3 months of antithyroid drugs had been taken by newly diagnosed Graves' patients.

The sample's time point: newly diagnosed GD, antithyroid drugs for less than 3 months. The TCR library was made from RNA extracted from PBMCs. iRepertoire HTBI primers and Arm-PCR of CDR3 regions built TCR beta libraries. MiXCR was run by TCRdb on the multiplex PCR reads, yielding one entry per CDR3 protein. The sample has a few hundred thousand distinct CDR3 sequences, 14% seen once. V lost 0 bases and J lost 5, with 8 bases in between. This CDR3 comprises 14 residues. Germline V gene data show CDR1 as SGHKS and CDR2 as YYEKEE (reference sequence). This sample was also put to use in a study of T cells in Graves' hyperthyroidism and ophthalmopathy. That study adds: Prediction of ophthalmopathy progression came a median about 6 months pre-onset.

The chain links TRBV5-5 to TRBJ1-4; D not certain. This TCR derives from a woman aged 45-65 years with Graves disease. The starting material was peripheral blood mononuclear cells (PBMCs), obtained at new diagnosis, from a patient treated with antithyroid drugs. This chain's CDR3 is CASSLGRRNEKLFF. DNA for the CDR3: TGTGCCAGCAGCTTGGGGAGGCGAAATGAAAAACTGTTTTTT.